The subject of this entry is one TCR beta chain. These data belong to a study of blood T cell repertoires in COVID-19. Study-wide background: Researchers got acute and convalescent COVID-19 samples from the United States, Italy and Spain. From T cells, B-cell-depleted T cells, or PBMCs came the material, which was cDNA or gDNA.

The authors' processing: Amplification of reference gene primers provided the estimated nucleated cell counts. Libraries were prepared by immunoSEQ multiplex PCR; TCRdb keeps only in-frame clonotypes and omits some of them. V and J calls and clone size are copied from that table; D and trimming were computed from the DNA. The sample consists of 150,000 to 180,000 clones, about 80% of them appearing once. The V and J ends lost 6 bases and 7 bases, in that order; junction bases with no gene match: 7. The CDR3 has 14 amino acids. The germline CDR1 and CDR2 sequences are SNHLY and FYNNEI. This chain links TRBV2 with TRBJ2-1; 9 bases are shared with TRBD2. The source material was peripheral blood. This clonotype was sampled from a man aged 55 to 70 with acute or convalescent COVID-19. DNA for the CDR3: TGTGCCAGCAGAACTAGCGGGCTGGAGAATGAGCAGTTCTTC. Its protein product is CASRTSGLENEQFF.